These 25 T cell receptor beta chains came from one sample sequenced in a study of T cells expressing NK-cell markers. TCRdb reanalyzed the 5' RACE reads and collapses them to one entry per CDR3 protein, without DNA. Recorded for this sample: about 370,000 distinct CDR3 sequences. The specimen sequenced was blood T cells: a sorted CD56 or NKG2C T cell subset, CD4+ or CD8+ T cells, or bulk PBMC T cells (not recorded which). The receptors shown here come from a woman aged 45-65 years in good health.

The V gene is TRBV5-1, the J gene TRBJ2-2. CDR3 length equals 14 residues. CDR1 SGHRS and CDR2 YFSETQ come from the germline V gene. This CDR3 reads CASSLTGTTGELFF.

The rearrangement joins TRBV11-2 to TRBJ2-3; TCRdb returns TRBD1, unconfirmable since there is no DNA. CDR1 is SGHAT, CDR2 FQNNGV, per germline. The CDR3 loop spans 15 amino acids. CDR3 residues: CASSRGQGAEDTQYF. Looking up the rest from reference TRBV11-2 and TRBJ2-3 gives the full variable domain: EAGVAQSPRYKIIEKRQSVAFWCNPISGHATLYWYQQILGQGPKLLIQFQNNGVVDDSQLPKDRFSAERLKGVDSTLKIQPAKLEDSAVYLCASSRGQGAEDTQYFGPGTRLTVL.

The chain carries TRBV30 and TRBJ2-2; with no DNA, the TCRdb D assignment of TRBD2 cannot be verified. Germline CDR1 reads GTSNPN; CDR2 reads SVGIG (reference sequence). This CDR3 has 16 residues. CDR3 region: CAWSVLVGMGTGELFF.

The chain carries TRBV11-2 and TRBJ2-5; TCRdb's D gene call, TRBD2, goes unchecked for lack of DNA. The V gene's germline CDR1 is SGHAT and CDR2 FQNNGV. The CDR3 contains 16 residues. The CDR3 region is CASRTTGLAVKETQYF.

V is TRBV24-1 and J is TRBJ2-3. Germline CDR1 KGHDR, CDR2 SFDVKD. The CDR3 totals 12 residues. This chain's CDR3 is CATSTTSDTQYF.

V gene TRBV5-6 combines with J gene TRBJ2-1; TCRdb calls TRBD2, which cannot be checked without DNA. This CDR3 has 16 residues. Germline V CDR1 and CDR2: SGHDT, YYEEEE. CDR3 in amino acids: CASSGGAAGDIDEQFF.

V usage is TRBV5-1 and J usage is TRBJ2-2; the D call of TRBD2 rests on TCRdb alone, since no DNA is present to check it. The CDR3 covers 14 residues. CDR1 is SGHRS, CDR2 YFSETQ, per germline. CDR3 sequence reads: CASSTGLVGGELFF. Full variable domain (missing parts from reference TRBV5-1 and TRBJ2-2): KAGVTQTPRYLIKTRGQQVTLSCSPISGHRSVSWYQQTPGQGLQFLFEYFSETQRNKGNFPGRFSGRQFSNSRSEMNVSTLELGDSALYLCASSTGLVGGELFFGEGSRLTVL.

This sequence joins TRBV19 and TRBJ2-2; the TCRdb D gene call, TRBD2, has no DNA to confirm it. The CDR3 consists of 13 residues. Germline CDR1 LNHDA, CDR2 SQIVND (reference sequence). This CDR3 reads CASSRDWTGELFF.

This chain connects TRBV6-5 to TRBJ1-2; the D call of TRBD1 rests on TCRdb alone, since no DNA is present to check it. This CDR3 is 14 amino acids long. CDR1 is MNHEY, CDR2 SVGAGI, per germline. The CDR3 protein is CASSVALTSGGYTF.

The CDR3 protein is CASAGRGRNYEQYF. The chain uses TRBV6-5 and TRBJ2-7; with no DNA, the TCRdb D assignment of TRBD1 cannot be verified. Germline CDR1 reads MNHEY; CDR2 reads SVGAGI. The CDR3 extends over 14 amino acids.

This chain uses TRBV6-2 or TRBV6-3 with TRBJ1-1. In germline, CDR1 is MNHEY, CDR2 SVGEGT. The CDR3 has 13 amino acids. The CDR3 protein is CASSYSRGLEAFF.

This rearrangement joins TRBV20-1 to TRBJ1-2; TCRdb outputs TRBD1, but without DNA this stays unchecked. The germline V gene encodes CDR1 DFQATT and CDR2 SNEGSKA (reference sequence). The CDR3 runs 15 residues. The CDR3 reads CSASDMQAPNYGYTF.

This chain connects TRBV24-1 to TRBJ1-4. Germline V gene sequence: CDR1 KGHDR, CDR2 SFDVKD. CDR3 length: 14 amino acids. The CDR3 sequence is CATGLLGAPKKLFF.

The chain uses TRBV14 and TRBJ1-1. Germline loops: CDR1 SGHDN, CDR2 FVKESK. The length of the CDR3 is 15 residues. The CDR3 sequence: CASSRQRGQNTEAFF.

The chain is built from TRBV20-1 and TRBJ2-3; TCRdb designates TRBD2, a call that cannot be tested without DNA. CDR3 size: 15 residues. Per germline, CDR1 DFQATT and CDR2 SNEGSKA (reference sequence). The CDR3: CSARMEGGDTDTQYF.

The chain combines TRBV12-3 or TRBV12-4 with TRBJ2-3; TCRdb's assignment of TRBD1 cannot be checked, as there is no DNA. The CDR3 extends over 14 amino acids. CDR3 sequence: CASRWTGGMITQYF.

The genes are TRBV7-3 and TRBJ2-2; TCRdb gives TRBD2 as the D gene, but with no DNA this cannot be confirmed. There are 17 residues in the CDR3. From germline, CDR1 is SGHTA and CDR2 FQGTGA. The CDR3 is CASSLTAAGVGTGELFF.

The CDR3 here is CASSLVFRTMGTDTQYF. The chain recombines TRBV5-6 with TRBJ2-3. CDR1 is SGHDT and CDR2 is YYEEEE in the germline V gene. The CDR3 sequence is 17 residues long.

The chain combines TRBV20-1 with TRBJ1-1. Looked up from germline, CDR1 is DFQATT and CDR2 is SNEGSKA (reference sequence). The CDR3 is made up of 14 amino acids. The CDR3 spells CSARDTLGIAEAFF.

CDR3: CASSWTGGSRETQYF. The chain uses TRBV7-8 and TRBJ2-5; the TRBD1 assignment by TCRdb is unverifiable without DNA. This CDR3 spans 15 amino acids. From germline, CDR1 is SGHVS and CDR2 FQNEAQ.

The J gene is TRBJ2-1, the V gene TRBV3-1; TCRdb proposes TRBD2, but this gene call is untestable without DNA. Germline V gene sequence: CDR1 LGHDT, CDR2 YNNKEL (reference sequence). The CDR3 length is 13 residues. The CDR3 loop is CASRQPTRDEQFF.

The rearrangement uses TRBV29-1 and TRBJ2-3; the D call of TRBD2 rests on TCRdb alone, since no DNA is present to check it. Germline V CDR1 and CDR2: SQVTM, ANQGSEA. The CDR3 contains 16 residues. The CDR3 loop is CSVESETSGFTDTQYF.

This rearrangement joins TRBV12-3 or TRBV12-4 to TRBJ1-2; TCRdb calls TRBD1, which cannot be checked without DNA. This CDR3 is built from 15 residues. CDR3 region: CASSPWTGGAYGYTF.

The V gene is TRBV2, the J gene TRBJ2-4. CDR1 is SNHLY, CDR2 FYNNEI, per germline. There are 13 residues in the CDR3. CDR3 in amino acids: CASVFPIQSIQYF.

The chain joins TRBV27 to TRBJ2-1; the D call from TCRdb, TRBD2, cannot be confirmed without DNA. In germline, CDR1 is MNHEY, CDR2 SMNVEV (reference sequence). This CDR3 has 15 amino acids. The CDR3 sequence is CASSFISGRDNEQFF.